The TCR beta chain described here comes from a study of blood T cell repertoires in COVID-19. Across the whole study: COVID-19 samples from acute and convalescent phases originated in the United States, Italy and Spain. T cells, B-cell-depleted T cells, or PBMCs supplied cDNA or gDNA.

CDR1 and CDR2 (germline): SNHLY, FYNNEI. The CDR3 spans 15 residues. Unmatched junction bases numbered 1, after V lost 3 bases and J lost 2 bases. The protocol was immunoSEQ multiplex PCR, while the TCRdb copy is restricted to in-frame clones and leaves out a portion. The sample comprises about 210,000 clones, 83% of which are singletons, and 2% to 3% rests with the top ten. This receptor was taken from a woman in her thirties or forties with active or convalescent COVID-19. Material for sequencing was peripheral blood. The chain carries TRBV2 and TRBJ2-1, with 10 bases identical to TRBD2. The DNA of the CDR3 is TGTGCCAGCAGTGATGGACTAGCGGCCTACAATGAGCAGTTCTTC. Protein sequence: CASSDGLAAYNEQFF. The whole variable domain, remainder taken from reference TRBV2 and TRBJ2-1, is EPEVTQTPSHQVTQMGQEVILRCVPISNHLYFYWYRQILGQKVEFLVSFYNNEISEKSEIFDDQFSVERPDGSNFTLKIRSTKLEDSAMYFCASSDGLAAYNEQFFGPGTRLTVL.